This T cell receptor (beta chain) was recovered during a study of blood T cell repertoires in COVID-19. As for the study in general: The study drew acute and convalescent COVID-19 samples from the United States, Italy and Spain. The cDNA or gDNA used as material had been derived from T cells, B-cell-depleted T cells, or PBMCs.

The ends lost 5 bases at V and 7 bases at J; junction bases unmatched: 7. The CDR3 is 14 amino acids. Germline V gives CDR1 SGHVS, CDR2 FQNEAQ. In the original workflow: Estimates of nucleated cell counts were drawn from the amplification of reference gene primers. Assay: immunoSEQ multiplex PCR; the TCRdb copy retains only in-frame clones and omits some. V and J calls plus clone size are reproduced from that table; the DNA served to infer D and trimming. The data show about 130,000 clones, over 60% seen once. The clonotype originates from a man aged 40-55 years with active or convalescent COVID-19. The chain joins TRBV7-8 to TRBJ1-5; 8 bases line up with TRBD1. Material for sequencing was peripheral blood. The CDR3 DNA sequence: TGTGCCAGCAGCGCCGGACAGGGCGGACAGCCCCAGCATTTT. This gives the protein CASSAGQGGQPQHF.